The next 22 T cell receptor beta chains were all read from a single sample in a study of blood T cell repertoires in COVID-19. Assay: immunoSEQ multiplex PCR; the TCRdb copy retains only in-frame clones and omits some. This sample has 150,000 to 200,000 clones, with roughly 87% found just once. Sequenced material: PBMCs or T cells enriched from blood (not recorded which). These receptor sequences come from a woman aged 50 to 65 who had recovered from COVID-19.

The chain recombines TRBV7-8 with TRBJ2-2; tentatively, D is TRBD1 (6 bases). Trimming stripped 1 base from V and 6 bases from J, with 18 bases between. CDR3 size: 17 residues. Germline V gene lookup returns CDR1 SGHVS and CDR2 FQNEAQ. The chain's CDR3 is CASSLDRVTGRAGELFF. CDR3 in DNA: TGTGCCAGCAGCTTAGACAGGGTAACAGGACGGGCCGGGGAGCTGTTTTTT.

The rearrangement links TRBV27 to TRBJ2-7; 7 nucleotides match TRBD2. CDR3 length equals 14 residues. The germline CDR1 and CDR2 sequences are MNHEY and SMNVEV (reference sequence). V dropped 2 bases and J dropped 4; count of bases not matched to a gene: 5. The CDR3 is CASSLGLAEYEQYF. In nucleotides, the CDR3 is TGTGCCAGCAGTTTAGGCCTAGCGGAATACGAGCAGTACTTC.

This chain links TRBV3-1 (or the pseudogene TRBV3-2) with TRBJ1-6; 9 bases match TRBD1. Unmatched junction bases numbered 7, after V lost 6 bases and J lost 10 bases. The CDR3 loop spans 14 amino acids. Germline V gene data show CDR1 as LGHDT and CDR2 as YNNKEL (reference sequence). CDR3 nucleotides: TGTGCCAGCAGTAAACAGGGGGCCGAATCACCCCTCCACTTT. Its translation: CASSKQGAESPLHF.

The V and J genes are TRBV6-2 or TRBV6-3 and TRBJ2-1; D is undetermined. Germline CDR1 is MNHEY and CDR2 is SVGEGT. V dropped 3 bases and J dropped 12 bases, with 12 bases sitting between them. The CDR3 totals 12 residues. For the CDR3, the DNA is TGTGCCAGCAGTTATCCGGTTTATGTGCAGTTCTTC. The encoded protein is CASSYPVYVQFF.

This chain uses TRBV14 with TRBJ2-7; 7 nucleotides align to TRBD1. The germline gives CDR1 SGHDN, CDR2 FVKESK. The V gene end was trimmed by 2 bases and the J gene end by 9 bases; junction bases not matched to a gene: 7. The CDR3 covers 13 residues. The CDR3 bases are TGTGCCAGCAGCCAAACCCCGACAGGGACGCAGTACTTC. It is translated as CASSQTPTGTQYF.

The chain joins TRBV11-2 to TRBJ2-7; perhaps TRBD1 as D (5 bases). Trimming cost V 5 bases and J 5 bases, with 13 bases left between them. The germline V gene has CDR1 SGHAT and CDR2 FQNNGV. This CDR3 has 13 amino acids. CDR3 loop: CASSRRLDNEQYF. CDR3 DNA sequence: TGTGCCAGCAGCCGGCGTTTGGACAACGAGCAGTACTTC.

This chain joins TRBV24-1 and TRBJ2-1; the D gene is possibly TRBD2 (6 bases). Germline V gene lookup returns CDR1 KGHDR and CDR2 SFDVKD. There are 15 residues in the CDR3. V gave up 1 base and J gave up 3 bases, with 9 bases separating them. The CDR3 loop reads CATSDFDGSYNEQFF. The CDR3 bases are TGTGCCACCAGTGATTTCGACGGGAGCTACAATGAGCAGTTCTTC.

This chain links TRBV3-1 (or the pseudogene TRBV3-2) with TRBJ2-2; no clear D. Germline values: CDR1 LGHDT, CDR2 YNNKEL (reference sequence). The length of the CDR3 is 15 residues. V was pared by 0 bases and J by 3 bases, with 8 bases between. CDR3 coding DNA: TGTGCCAGCAGCCAAGAGGGCAAGGACACCGGGGAGCTGTTTTTT. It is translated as CASSQEGKDTGELFF.

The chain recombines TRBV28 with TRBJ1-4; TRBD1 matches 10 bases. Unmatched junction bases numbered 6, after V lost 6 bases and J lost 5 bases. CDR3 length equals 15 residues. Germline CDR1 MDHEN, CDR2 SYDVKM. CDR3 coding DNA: TGTGCCAGCAGATGGGGGACAGGGGCAAATGAAAAACTGTTTTTT. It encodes CASRWGTGANEKLFF.

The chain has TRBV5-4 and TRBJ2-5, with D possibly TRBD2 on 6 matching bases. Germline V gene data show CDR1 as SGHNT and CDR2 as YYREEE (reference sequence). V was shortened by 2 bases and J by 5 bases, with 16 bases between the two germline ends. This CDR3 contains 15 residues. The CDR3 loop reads CASSFPGRAGETQYF. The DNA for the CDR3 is TGTGCCAGCAGCTTCCCGGGGCGAGCGGGTGAGACCCAGTACTTC.

CDR3 in amino acids: CASRRGRGTEAFF. Here the CDR3 DNA reads TGCGCCAGCAGGCGAGGGAGGGGCACTGAAGCTTTCTTT. The rearrangement uses TRBV10-2 and TRBJ1-1; D may be TRBD1 (5 bases). V lost 6 bases to trimming and J lost 4 bases, with 12 bases between them. This CDR3 contains 13 residues. The germline gives CDR1 WSHSY, CDR2 SAAADI.

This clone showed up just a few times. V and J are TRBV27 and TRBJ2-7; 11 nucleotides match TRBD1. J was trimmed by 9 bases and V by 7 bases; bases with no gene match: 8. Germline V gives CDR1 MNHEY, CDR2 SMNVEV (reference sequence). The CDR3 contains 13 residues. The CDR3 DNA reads TGTGCCAGCACCCTGGGACAGGGGGAAGTGCAGTACTTC. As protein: CASTLGQGEVQYF.

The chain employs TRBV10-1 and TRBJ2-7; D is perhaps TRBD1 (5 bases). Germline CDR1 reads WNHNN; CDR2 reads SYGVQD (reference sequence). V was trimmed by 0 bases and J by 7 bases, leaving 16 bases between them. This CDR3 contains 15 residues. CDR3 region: CASSESPLSGSEQYF. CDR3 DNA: TGCGCCAGCAGTGAGTCGCCCCTTTCAGGGTCAGAGCAGTACTTC.

As DNA, the CDR3 is TGTGCCAGCTCACCTGGACAGGGGAACTCTGGGGCCAACGTCCTGACTTTC. This sequence encodes CASSPGQGNSGANVLTF. This sequence joins TRBV18 and TRBJ2-6; 9 bases align to TRBD1. Trimming took 3 bases from V and 0 from J; bases not matched to a gene: 3. CDR1 and CDR2 (germline): KGHSH, LQKENI. The CDR3 covers 17 residues.

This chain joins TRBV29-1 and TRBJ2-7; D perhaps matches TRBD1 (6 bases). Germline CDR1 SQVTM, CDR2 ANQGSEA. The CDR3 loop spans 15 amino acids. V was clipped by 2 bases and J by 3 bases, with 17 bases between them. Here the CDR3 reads CSVEKGGQLGYEQYF. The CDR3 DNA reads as TGCAGCGTTGAAAAAGGAGGACAGCTGGGCTACGAGCAGTACTTC.

In DNA, the CDR3 is TGCAGTGCTAGTGCCGGGGGCTCCTATAATTCACCCCTCCACTTT. Amino acid sequence: CSASAGGSYNSPLHF. The V gene is TRBV20-1, the J gene TRBJ1-6, with D possibly matching TRBD1 (5 bases). The CDR3 consists of 15 residues. The germline CDR1 and CDR2 sequences are DFQATT and SNEGSKA (reference sequence). V lost 3 bases and J 0 bases, leaving 9 bases between the germline ends.

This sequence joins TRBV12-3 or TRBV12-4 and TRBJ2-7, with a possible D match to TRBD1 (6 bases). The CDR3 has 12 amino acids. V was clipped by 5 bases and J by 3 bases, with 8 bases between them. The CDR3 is CASSLQGYEQYF. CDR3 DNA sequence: TGTGCCAGCAGTCTACAGGGCTACGAGCAGTACTTC.

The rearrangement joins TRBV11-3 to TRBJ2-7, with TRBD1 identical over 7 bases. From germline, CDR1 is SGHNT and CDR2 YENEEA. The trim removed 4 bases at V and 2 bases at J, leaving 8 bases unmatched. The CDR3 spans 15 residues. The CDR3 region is CASSYPDRRPYEQYF. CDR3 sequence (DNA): TGTGCCAGCAGCTACCCGGACAGGCGTCCCTACGAGCAGTACTTC.

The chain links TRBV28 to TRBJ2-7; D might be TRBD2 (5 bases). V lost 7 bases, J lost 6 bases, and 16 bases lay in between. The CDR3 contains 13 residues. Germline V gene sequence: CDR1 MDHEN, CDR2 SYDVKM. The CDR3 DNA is TGTGCCAGCACCCCCGGGGTCCAGCGCGAGCAGTACTTC. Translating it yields CASTPGVQREQYF.

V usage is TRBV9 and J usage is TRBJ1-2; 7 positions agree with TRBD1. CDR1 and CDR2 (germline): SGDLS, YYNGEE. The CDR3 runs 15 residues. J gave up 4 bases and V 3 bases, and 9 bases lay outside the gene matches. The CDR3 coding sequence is TGTGCCAGCAGCGCCCTAACAGGGGTTGGCTATGGCTACACCTTC. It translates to CASSALTGVGYGYTF.

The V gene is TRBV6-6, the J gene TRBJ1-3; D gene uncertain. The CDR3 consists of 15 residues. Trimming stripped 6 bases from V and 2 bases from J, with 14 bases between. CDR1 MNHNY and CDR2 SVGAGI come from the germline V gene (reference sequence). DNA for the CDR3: TGTGCCAGCAGAACTAGGACCCTCGCTGGAAACACCATATATTTT. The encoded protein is CASRTRTLAGNTIYF.

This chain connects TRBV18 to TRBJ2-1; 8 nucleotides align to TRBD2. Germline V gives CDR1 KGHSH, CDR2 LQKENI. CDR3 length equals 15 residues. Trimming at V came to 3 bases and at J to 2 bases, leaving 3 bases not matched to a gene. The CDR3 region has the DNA TGTGCCAGCTCACCCAGTAGCGGGACCTACAATGAGCAGTTCTTC. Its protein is CASSPSSGTYNEQFF.